The rows below give T cell receptor beta chains drawn from one sample of a study of blood T cells in healthy people across ages. TCRdb analysed the 5' RACE reads with MiXCR anew, one entry per CDR3 protein. The sample holds fewer than 2,000,000 distinct CDR3 sequences, about 31% seen once. Sequences were obtained from blood. The receptors originated from a woman aged 30 to 39 in good health. Each CDR3 is given with its conserved first and last residue. The order of the fields is D gene, clone size, J gene, V gene, CDR3 DNA, CDR3 protein. D genes are given only for firm matches. Expanded clones are given a class, and other clones once, few, many or no size at all.

TRBD2,-,TRBJ2-7,TRBV4-2,TGTGCCAGCAGCCAAGTAATGGCGGGAGGGATCCCCTACGAGCAGTACTTC,CASSQVMAGGIPYEQYF
-,-,TRBJ1-2,TRBV7-3,TGTGCCAGCAGCCCAGGTCACGGTGGTGGCTACACCTTC,CASSPGHGGGYTF
-,few,TRBJ2-3,TRBV29-1,TGCAGCGTTGAACGGGGGCGGAGCACAGATACGCAGTATTTT,CSVERGRSTDTQYF
TRBD2,-,TRBJ2-7,TRBV7-6,TGTGCCGGCAGCTTAGAGCTAGCGGGAGGGCTCGAGCAGTACTTC,CAGSLELAGGLEQYF
-,-,TRBJ1-2,TRBV18,TGTGCCAGCCCACCAGCGGGGGGCTCCAACTATGGCTACACCTTC,CASPPAGGSNYGYTF
-,-,TRBJ1-2,TRBV10-2,TGCGCCAGCAGCGGTACTGCTGGCTATGGCTACACCTTC,CASSGTAGYGYTF
TRBD2,-,TRBJ2-7,TRBV20-1,TGCAGTGCTAGTCCGTCTACCAGCGGGACTTACGAGCAGTACTTC,CSASPSTSGTYEQYF
-,-,TRBJ2-7,TRBV2,TGTGCCAGCAGTGTGGGGGCAACGAGCTCCTACGAGCAGTACTTC,CASSVGATSSYEQYF
-,-,TRBJ2-1,TRBV9,TGTGCCAGCAGCGCTCGGGTAGCGGCCCATGAGCAGTTCTTC,CASSARVAAHEQFF
-,-,TRBJ1-1,TRBV6-5,TGTGCCAGCAGTTACTCGCGGGGTTCAGCTGAAGCTTTCTTT,CASSYSRGSAEAFF
-,-,TRBJ2-1,TRBV21-1,TGTGCCATCACTACGGGGGACTCCTACAATGAACAGTTCTTC,CAITTGDSYNEQFF
-,-,TRBJ1-1,TRBV12-3/TRBV12-4,TGTGCCAGCACTCTGGGGCAGAACACTGAAGCTTTCTTT,CASTLGQNTEAFF
TRBD2,-,TRBJ2-3,TRBV7-6,TGTGCCAGCAGCTTAGATTCCTCCGGACTAGCGGGGGCTAGCACAGATACGCAGTATTTT,CASSLDSSGLAGASTDTQYF
-,-,TRBJ1-6,TRBV27,TGTGCCAGCAGTTTTTATCAGGCTGGGAATAATTCACCCCTCCACTTT,CASSFYQAGNNSPLHF
-,few,TRBJ2-7,TRBV3-1,TGTGCCAGCAGCCAGGGGAGCAGGGGAATCCTTTACGAGCAGTACTTC,CASSQGSRGILYEQYF
TRBD1,once,TRBJ2-7,TRBV5-1,TGCGCCAGCAGCTTGGAGGGGACAGGGGCGAAGACCTACGAGCAGTACTTC,CASSLEGTGAKTYEQYF
TRBD2,many,TRBJ2-3,TRBV4-2,TGTGCCAGCAGCCAAGACAGTGGAGTAGCGGGAGATCGGAAGACAGATACGCAGTATTTT,CASSQDSGVAGDRKTDTQYF
-,few,TRBJ2-7,TRBV6-5,TGTGCCAGCAGTTACCACGAAAAGGGCTACGAGCAGTACTTC,CASSYHEKGYEQYF
-,-,TRBJ1-1,TRBV5-1,TGCGCCAGCAGCTTGTCGATCGGGAGTGAAGCTTTCTTT,CASSLSIGSEAFF
TRBD2,-,TRBJ2-7,TRBV7-6,TGTGCCAGCAGCCCCGGGACGCGGGGGAACTCCTACGAGCAGTACTTC,CASSPGTRGNSYEQYF
-,-,TRBJ2-1,TRBV3-1,TGTGCCAGCAGCCAAGGGAGGGGGGGCCGCAATGAGCAGTTCTTC,CASSQGRGGRNEQFF
TRBD2,few,TRBJ2-2,TRBV5-1,TGCGCCAGCAGCTTGATCTCAGGGACTAGCGGGGAGCTGTTTTTT,CASSLISGTSGELFF
-,-,TRBJ1-5,TRBV7-9,TGTGCCAGCAGCATCCCAGGGGAGGGTCAGCCCCAGCATTTT,CASSIPGEGQPQHF
TRBD2,many,TRBJ2-3,TRBV7-8,TGTGCCAGCAGCTTCGGGCTAGCGGAATCAGGGGATACGCAGTATTTT,CASSFGLAESGDTQYF
-,few,TRBJ2-3,TRBV5-8,TGTGCCAGCAGCCGCTGGGTCTTCCGGGCTCCAGATACGCAGTATTTT,CASSRWVFRAPDTQYF
-,-,TRBJ2-1,TRBV28,TGTGCCAGCAGAAGGGACCGCAATGAGCAGTTCTTC,CASRRDRNEQFF
TRBD1,few,TRBJ2-5,TRBV11-2,TGTGCCAGCGCGACAGGGTGGGAGACCCAGTACTTC,CASATGWETQYF
-,-,TRBJ2-7,TRBV28,TGTGCCAGCAGTTATCGTGGGACCGTCGACTACGAGCAGTACTTC,CASSYRGTVDYEQYF
TRBD1,-,TRBJ2-7,TRBV28,TGTGCCAGCAGTTCACCTATGGGGACAGTCGCCTCCTACGAGCAGTACTTC,CASSSPMGTVASYEQYF
-,few,TRBJ2-1,TRBV5-5,TGTGCCAGCAGCTTGGATCAGAGCTCCTACAATGAGCAGTTCTTC,CASSLDQSSYNEQFF